Below are 32 T cell receptor beta chains sequenced from a single sample in a study of yellow fever vaccine responses in identical twins (dated by TCRdb to the late 2010s). The receptor library was made with RT-PCR. This sample was sequenced with an Illumina HiSeq 2500. Through fastp at Q25 and MiXCR, TCRdb rebuilt clones from the public reads, retaining in-frame beta chains. A single entry per CDR3 protein holds the most common genes and DNA from its merged rows. The sample contains fewer than 2,500 distinct CDR3 sequences, 8.7% of them found a single time. Around 5% of the sample is taken by the ten largest. This specimen consisted of T cells from blood (PBMCs), unsorted or a sorted subset (not recorded which), obtained 2 to 3 years after vaccination. All receptors derive from a woman aged 18-30 years who received the yellow fever vaccine. Donor details come from another sample of the same person, matched by shared clones.

This clonotype came up a few times. This rearrangement joins TRBV6-4 to TRBJ2-1; weak D call: TRBD2 (6 bases). Trimming took off 4 bases at V and 8 bases at J, with 18 bases between the two ends. The CDR3 length is 15 residues. The germline gives CDR1 MRHNA, CDR2 SNTAGT. CDR3 coding DNA: TGTGCCAGCAGTGCCACGGGGGACTCCCCCGATGAGCAGTTCTTC. This gives the protein CASSATGDSPDEQFF.

The chain links TRBV11-3 to TRBJ2-1; TRBD1 matches 7 bases. Per the germline V gene, CDR1 is SGHNT and CDR2 is YENEEA. The CDR3 is 16 amino acids. The V and J ends lost 5 bases and 3 bases, in that order; junction bases with no gene match: 10. The CDR3 sequence is CASSHMTGTVYNEQFF. For the CDR3, the DNA is TGTGCCAGCAGCCATATGACCGGGACAGTCTACAATGAGCAGTTCTTC. The full variable domain, its missing parts supplied by reference TRBV11-3 and TRBJ2-1, is EAGVVQSPRYKIIEKKQPVAFWCNPISGHNTLYWYLQNLGQGPELLIRYENEEAVDDSQLPKDRFSAERLKGVDSTLKIQPAELGDSAVYLCASSHMTGTVYNEQFFGPGTRLTVL.

This clonotype came up a few times. V gene TRBV10-3 combines with J gene TRBJ2-7; tentatively, D is TRBD2 (5 bases). Germline V CDR1 and CDR2: ENHRY, SYGVKD. There are 13 residues in the CDR3. The ends were cut back, 10 bases at V and 7 bases at J, with 20 bases in the middle. The CDR3: CATRTGPLGEQYF. CDR3 nucleotide sequence: TGTGCCACCCGGACTGGTCCGCTGGGGGAGCAGTACTTC.

This sequence joins TRBV7-2 and TRBJ2-1; TRBD2 might be the D (5 bases). The CDR3 is made up of 14 amino acids. CDR1 and CDR2 from the germline V gene are SGHTA and FQGNSA. The V end was cut by 0 bases, the J end by 6 bases, with 9 bases between. CDR3 nucleotide sequence: TGTGCCAGCAGCTTAGCTTCTGGGAGCAATGAGCAGTTCTTC. Residues: CASSLASGSNEQFF.

The table lists this clonotype with a few counts. The V call is TRBV10-1, the J call TRBJ2-1, with 7 bases matching TRBD1. This CDR3 spans 15 amino acids. CDR1 and CDR2 from the germline V gene are WNHNN and SYGVQD (reference sequence). V gave up 6 bases and J gave up 2 bases; unmatched junction bases: 7. CDR3 DNA: TGCGCCAGCAGGACGGACAGGTCAACCTACAATGAGCAGTTCTTC. It yields the protein CASRTDRSTYNEQFF.

V is TRBV11-1 and J is TRBJ2-3; 11 nucleotides match TRBD2. The CDR3 spans 16 residues. In germline, CDR1 is SGHAT, CDR2 FQDESV (reference sequence). V shed 5 bases, J shed 5 bases, and the junction held 9 bases outside the gene matches. CDR3 DNA: TGTGCCAGCAGCCCGGCTGGTCTAGCGGGAGGAGATACGCAGTATTTT. This codes for CASSPAGLAGGDTQYF. Together with reference TRBV11-1 and TRBJ2-3, the CDR3 gives the full variable domain: EAEVAQSPRYKITEKSQAVAFWCDPISGHATLYWYRQILGQGPELLVQFQDESVVDDSQLPKDRFSAERLKGVDSTLKIQPAELGDSAMYLCASSPAGLAGGDTQYFGPGTRLTVL.

In this sample, this clonotype is medium-sized. The chain has TRBV10-3 and TRBJ1-2, with no clear D. Germline values: CDR1 ENHRY, CDR2 SYGVKD. The CDR3 totals 11 residues. Trimming left V 11 bases short and J 0 bases short, with 7 bases between. The CDR3 DNA is TGTGCCGCACGGGCTAACTATGGCTACACCTTC. Translation gives CAARANYGYTF.

In its sample, this clonotype is medium-sized. V usage is TRBV29-1 and J usage is TRBJ1-2, with TRBD1 matching 7 bases. Germline CDR1 reads SQVTM; CDR2 reads ANQGSEA. J was trimmed by 6 bases and V by 4 bases; bases with no gene match: 8. CDR3 size: 13 residues. The DNA for the CDR3 is TGCAGCGTTGGGCCAGGGGGGTTTGATGGCTACACCTTC. It translates to CSVGPGGFDGYTF.

By sample share, this clonotype is medium-sized. The gene calls are TRBV21-1 and TRBJ2-7; TRBD1, the D gene given by the table, was not confirmed from the DNA. TRBV21-1 is a listed pseudogene. This CDR3 has 18 amino acids. DNA of the CDR3: TGTGCCAGCAGCAACGCACACAAGACAGCAGTAAGCTCCTACGAGCAGTACTTC. Translating it yields CASSNAHKTAVSSYEQYF.

J is TRBJ2-1 and V is TRBV24-1; 13 nucleotides agree with TRBD2. CDR3 length: 16 residues. The V gene end was trimmed by 4 bases and the J gene end by 5 bases; junction bases not matched to a gene: 4. Germline V gene data show CDR1 as KGHDR and CDR2 as SFDVKD. In DNA, the CDR3 is TGTGCCACCAGTGACCCGACTAGCGGGGGGAACAATGAGCAGTTCTTC. As protein: CATSDPTSGGNNEQFF.

Only one count was recorded for this clonotype. The V gene is TRBV6-2 or TRBV6-3, the J gene TRBJ1-5; D not resolved. CDR1 and CDR2 from the germline V gene are MNHEY and SVGEGT. V lost 8 bases to trimming and J lost 2 bases, with 16 bases between them. The CDR3 is made up of 15 amino acids. DNA for the CDR3: TGTGCCAGCGGTTTAAGGGTCGAAGGCAATCAGCCCCAGCATTTT. It is translated as CASGLRVEGNQPQHF.

This clonotype was detected a few times. The V call is TRBV11-1, the J call TRBJ1-2; D uncertain. This CDR3 has 15 amino acids. Looked up from germline, CDR1 is SGHAT and CDR2 is FQDESV (reference sequence). With 4 bases removed from V and 4 bases from J, the gap between germline ends came to 16 bases. The CDR3 loop reads CASSSGPDYSYGYTF. CDR3 nucleotides: TGTGCCAGCAGCTCCGGACCCGATTACTCCTATGGCTACACCTTC.

CDR3 sequence reads: CASSSGTEVNEQFF. For the CDR3, the DNA is TGCGCCAGCAGCTCGGGGACTGAGGTCAATGAGCAGTTCTTC. V gene TRBV10-1 combines with J gene TRBJ2-1; maybe TRBD2 (6 bases). V was clipped by 6 bases and J by 6 bases, with 15 bases between them. CDR3 length: 14 amino acids. Germline V lookup: CDR1 WNHNN, CDR2 SYGVQD (reference sequence).

This clonotype was observed a handful of times. The chain has TRBV5-5 and TRBJ1-1; D gene unclear. From germline, CDR1 is SGHKS and CDR2 YYEKEE (reference sequence). The CDR3 has 13 amino acids. V was clipped by 2 bases and J by 7 bases, with 12 bases between them. The CDR3 DNA follows: TGTGCCAGCAGCTTTGACCTACTCCGTGAAGCTTTCTTT. Translating gives CASSFDLLREAFF.

This clonotype was seen a handful of times. The rearrangement uses TRBV7-9 and TRBJ2-1; 9 bases are a match to TRBD2. The CDR3 length is 14 residues. Germline CDR1 is SEHNR and CDR2 is FQNEAQ (reference sequence). The V segment lost 6 bases and the J segment 7 bases; nucleotides outside the gene matches: 7. The CDR3 protein is CASSGTSSRNEQFF. The CDR3 nucleotides read TGTGCCAGCAGTGGGACTAGCTCACGGAATGAGCAGTTCTTC.

By sample share, this clonotype is medium-sized. CDR3 bases: TGCGCCAGTATAAAGGTCACAGGGCGAGCGGGGGCTACCTACGAGCAGTACTTC. Protein product: CASIKVTGRAGATYEQYF. The chain uses TRBV10-1 and TRBJ2-7; TRBD2 aligns across 8 bases. Germline V gives CDR1 WNHNN, CDR2 SYGVQD (reference sequence). The J segment lost 2 bases and the V segment lost 9 bases, leaving 21 bases of the junction unmatched. The CDR3 has 18 residues.

This clonotype turned up a few times. The rearrangement links TRBV27 to TRBJ2-1; 7 positions agree with TRBD1. Germline V gene data show CDR1 as MNHEY and CDR2 as SMNVEV (reference sequence). CDR3 length: 17 amino acids. V gave up 0 bases and J gave up 5 bases; unmatched junction bases: 10. The CDR3 sequence is CASSLSRDRESNNEQFF. As DNA, the CDR3 is TGTGCCAGCAGTTTATCGAGAGACAGGGAGTCAAACAATGAGCAGTTCTTC.

This clonotype was seen only a few times. The chain couples TRBV4-1 to TRBJ2-7; D gene unclear. Trimming cost V 0 bases and J 4 bases, with 7 bases left between them. In germline, CDR1 is MGHRA, CDR2 YSYEKL. CDR3 length equals 13 residues. The CDR3 loop reads CASSQDRFYEQYF. CDR3 DNA sequence: TGCGCCAGCAGCCAAGATCGTTTTTACGAGCAGTACTTC.

The J gene is TRBJ2-3, the V gene TRBV18; D gene uncertain. V was clipped by 6 bases and J by 3 bases, with 7 bases between them. Germline CDR1 and CDR2: KGHSH and LQKENI. The CDR3 spans 12 residues. The CDR3 bases are TGTGCCAGCTCGCCTACGACAGATACGCAGTATTTT. Amino acids: CASSPTTDTQYF.

This clonotype is medium-sized by share. The chain recombines TRBV5-1 with TRBJ2-7; the D gene is possibly TRBD2 (5 bases). The CDR3 totals 14 residues. The V end lost 0 bases, the J end lost 0 bases, and 7 bases lay between the germline ends. CDR1 and CDR2 (germline): SGHRS, YFSETQ. The CDR3 region has the DNA TGCGCCAGCAGCTTGGGTGGAGGCTCCTACGAGCAGTACTTC. Protein sequence: CASSLGGGSYEQYF.

This clonotype has only a few counts. The rearrangement joins TRBV15 to TRBJ2-2; 7 bases line up with TRBD2. The CDR3 has 16 amino acids. Germline values: CDR1 LNHNV, CDR2 YYDKDF (reference sequence). V was pared by 3 bases and J by 1 base, with 5 bases of the junction left unmatched. CDR3: CATSREAGMNTGELFF. CDR3 DNA: TGTGCCACCAGCAGGGAAGCGGGGATGAACACCGGGGAGCTGTTTTTT.

This clonotype was counted a few times. The chain combines TRBV10-3 with TRBJ2-7, with a weak D call TRBD1 (6 bases). CDR1 is ENHRY, CDR2 SYGVKD, per germline. CDR3 length: 13 residues. V was trimmed by 4 bases and J by 5 bases, leaving 12 bases between them. CDR3 nucleotide sequence: TGTGCCATCAGTGTCAGGGGCGGCGACGAGCAGTACTTC. The encoded protein is CAISVRGGDEQYF.

To note about this clonotype: The junction differs from germline at one of its ends, possibly a read error. The chain recombines TRBV7-6 with TRBJ2-1, with TRBD2 as a possible D gene (5 bases). This CDR3 contains 14 residues. In germline, CDR1 is SGHVS, CDR2 FNYEAQ. The chain's CDR3 is CASSLSGRNNEQFF. The CDR3 coding sequence is TGTGCTAGCAGCTTGAGCGGCCGAAACAATGAGCAGTTCTTC.

The gene calls are TRBV4-1 and TRBJ2-7; D is unresolved. With 8 bases removed from V and 7 bases from J, the gap between germline ends came to 18 bases. This CDR3 region has 13 residues. Germline V lookup: CDR1 MGHRA, CDR2 YSYEKL. The CDR3 loop reads CASGLAPLEEQYF. The CDR3 DNA is TGCGCCAGCGGCCTCGCGCCCCTAGAGGAGCAGTACTTC.

The chain links TRBV10-3 to TRBJ2-2; 16 bases agree with TRBD2. After removal of 6 bases from V and 4 bases from J, the junction contained 5 bases not matched to a gene. Per the germline V gene, CDR1 is ENHRY and CDR2 is SYGVKD. The CDR3 contains 17 residues. The CDR3 bases are TGTGCCATCAGCGGGACTAGCGGGAGGGCGAGCACCGGGGAGCTGTTTTTT. This gives the protein CAISGTSGRASTGELFF.

V and J are TRBV6-1 and TRBJ1-1; D might be TRBD1 (5 bases). This CDR3 contains 13 residues. V dropped 4 bases and J dropped 7 bases, with 13 bases sitting between them. The V gene's germline CDR1 is MNHNS and CDR2 SASEGT. The CDR3 coding sequence is TGTGCCAGCAGTGGGGCAGGGCTAATTGAAGCTTTCTTT. Translating gives CASSGAGLIEAFF.

The rearrangement joins TRBV28 to TRBJ2-1; the match to TRBD2 covers 13 bases. This CDR3 contains 16 residues. Germline V gives CDR1 MDHEN, CDR2 SYDVKM. The V and J ends lost 4 bases and 6 bases, in that order; junction bases with no gene match: 6. CDR3 nucleotide sequence: TGTGCCAGCAGTTCATCCGGACTAGCGGGAGTCAATGAGCAGTTCTTC. Protein sequence: CASSSSGLAGVNEQFF.

This chain links TRBV7-9 with TRBJ2-3, with a weak D call TRBD2 (6 bases). Trimming cost V 6 bases and J 4 bases, with 11 bases left between them. Germline lookup yields CDR1 SEHNR and CDR2 FQNEAQ (reference sequence). This CDR3 region has 13 residues. The CDR3 reads CASRLSGADTQYF. CDR3 coding DNA: TGTGCCAGCAGACTGTCGGGAGCAGATACGCAGTATTTT.

The chain links TRBV29-1 to TRBJ2-2, with D hard to call. V was pared by 5 bases and J by 2 bases, with 9 bases between. From germline, CDR1 is SQVTM and CDR2 ANQGSEA. This CDR3 is 13 amino acids long. CDR3 sequence (DNA): TGCAGCGTTACGGACCGAAACACCGGGGAGCTGTTTTTT. As protein: CSVTDRNTGELFF.

This clonotype was detected a few times. This chain links TRBV4-2 with TRBJ1-2; the D gene is possibly TRBD1 (5 bases). The CDR3 runs 14 residues. Trimming took off 0 bases at V and 1 base at J, with 6 bases between the two ends. The germline CDR1 and CDR2 sequences are LGHNA and YNFKEQ. The CDR3 spells CASSQEGDNYGYTF. The DNA of the CDR3 is TGTGCCAGCAGCCAAGAGGGGGATAACTATGGCTACACCTTC.

V gene TRBV13 combines with J gene TRBJ2-5; no definite D call. V lost 5 bases to trimming and J lost 6 bases, with 13 bases between them. CDR1 PRHDT and CDR2 FYEKMQ come from the germline V gene (reference sequence). CDR3 size: 13 residues. The CDR3, as DNA: TGTGCCAGCAGCCCAAGCGAATTCAAGACCCAGTACTTC. It translates to CASSPSEFKTQYF.

This clonotype turned up a few times. The junction does not match germline at one end; this may be a read error. The chain joins TRBV11-1 to TRBJ2-7, with a possible D match to TRBD2 (6 bases). CDR1 and CDR2 (germline): SGHAT, FQDESV (reference sequence). The CDR3 length is 14 residues. The CDR3 region has the DNA TGTGCCAGCAGCCTAGCAGCTAGCGAGTACGAGCAGTACTTC. It yields the protein CASSLAASEYEQYF.